A selection of T cell receptor beta chains follows, all from one sample in a study of blood T cell repertoires in COVID-19. TCRdb's table, derived via immunoSEQ multiplex PCR, lists solely in-frame clones and lacks some. The data show some 110,000 clones, more than 75% seen once. The source material was peripheral blood. The source of these receptors is a man in his forties with acute or convalescent COVID-19. Both conserved end residues are part of each CDR3. D genes are given only for firm matches. Clone size, where shown, is once, few, many, or a class for clones that have expanded.

DNA,CDR3,D,size,V,J
TGTGCCTCAGGGGCCGACCTCTCCTACAATGAGCAGTTCTTC,CASGADLSYNEQFF,-,-,TRBV30,TRBJ2-1
TGCAGCGTTGAAGACGCGGGATCCGGCTACGAGCAGTACTTC,CSVEDAGSGYEQYF,-,-,TRBV29-1,TRBJ2-7
TGTGCCAGCAGCTTGCGACTAGGGAGCTCCTACGAGCAGTACTTC,CASSLRLGSSYEQYF,-,-,TRBV5-4,TRBJ2-7
TGTGCCAGCAGTACACGACAGGGGTACTCTGGAAACACCATATATTTT,CASSTRQGYSGNTIYF,TRBD1,-,TRBV2,TRBJ1-3
TGTGCCAGCAGCGAAGGGGAAGGATTGAACACTGAAGCTTTCTTT,CASSEGEGLNTEAFF,-,few,TRBV6-2/TRBV6-3,TRBJ1-1
TGTGCCAGCAGCTCAGACCCGGGGAGACTGTTTTTT,CASSSDPGRLFF,-,-,TRBV9,TRBJ1-4
TGTGCCAGCAGCCGGACTAGCGGGGCTGGATCCTACGAGCAGTACTTC,CASSRTSGAGSYEQYF,TRBD2,-,TRBV5-4,TRBJ2-7
TGTGCCAGCAGCAGGACAGGTACGGGCTATGGCTACACCTTC,CASSRTGTGYGYTF,TRBD1,once,TRBV5-6,TRBJ1-2
TGTGCCAGCAGCCCAAACCTTATAACAGGGATCCACGGCTACACCTTC,CASSPNLITGIHGYTF,-,-,TRBV4-2,TRBJ1-2
TGTGCCAGCAGCCACAGGGTTCCTGGGGCCAACGTCCTGACTTTC,CASSHRVPGANVLTF,-,-,TRBV11-1,TRBJ2-6
TGTGCCAGCAGCTACGGGGTGGACTCTGGAAACACCATATATTTT,CASSYGVDSGNTIYF,-,-,TRBV5-8,TRBJ1-3
TGTGCCAGCAGCCAAGATATGCAGGGGGAAGGGCAGTTCTTC,CASSQDMQGEGQFF,TRBD1,once,TRBV14,TRBJ2-1
TGTGCCAGCAGCTCAGCGACTAGCGGGAGGGCCACCGGGGAGCTGTTTTTT,CASSSATSGRATGELFF,TRBD2,-,TRBV5-5,TRBJ2-2
TGTGCCAGCAGCCCCGACGCGGGGAGCACTGAAGCTTTCTTT,CASSPDAGSTEAFF,-,once,TRBV9,TRBJ1-1
TGTGCCACCAGTGATTGGGACAGGGGCTATGGCTACACCTTC,CATSDWDRGYGYTF,TRBD1,once,TRBV24-1,TRBJ1-2
TGTGCCAGTAGTCTCCGGGAGAGCACAGATACGCAGTATTTT,CASSLRESTDTQYF,-,once,TRBV19,TRBJ2-3
TGTGCCATCAGTGAGGGAGGGGACGGCAATCAGCCCCAGCATTTT,CAISEGGDGNQPQHF,-,-,TRBV10-3,TRBJ1-5
TGTGCCAGTAGTAAGACCCCCGGGAGCTCCTACGAGCAGTACTTC,CASSKTPGSSYEQYF,-,-,TRBV19,TRBJ2-7
TGTGCCAGCCGGAGGGGTCGTGGCTACACCTTC,CASRRGRGYTF,-,-,TRBV19,TRBJ1-2
TGTGCCTGGGGGGTCCCGGGACTAAGCGAGCAGTACTTC,CAWGVPGLSEQYF,TRBD2,-,TRBV30,TRBJ2-7
TGTGCCAGCTCACCGTCGGAGGTAGGATCTGGGGCCAACGTCCTGACTTTC,CASSPSEVGSGANVLTF,-,-,TRBV18,TRBJ2-6
TGTGCCAGCAGTGAGCAGTCCCCCAGTAGCACAGATACGCAGTATTTT,CASSEQSPSSTDTQYF,-,-,TRBV6-1,TRBJ2-3
TGTGCCAGCATTTCAGGGCCCCCGAACACTGAAGCTTTCTTT,CASISGPPNTEAFF,-,-,TRBV25-1,TRBJ1-1
TGCGCCAGCAGCCATCTCCCGACAGGAATGAACACTGAAGCTTTCTTT,CASSHLPTGMNTEAFF,-,-,TRBV4-1,TRBJ1-1
TGTGCCAGCAGCCAAGCTCATGCAGATGGCTACACCTTC,CASSQAHADGYTF,-,-,TRBV3-1/TRBV3-2,TRBJ1-2
TGTGCCAGCAGTTACTTTGGACAGGGGGCGTTCACTGAAGCTTTCTTT,CASSYFGQGAFTEAFF,TRBD1,-,TRBV6-5,TRBJ1-1
TGTGCCAGTAGTATTCGAGACAGGGGGCCCATTTCTGCAACTAATGAAAAACTGTTTTTT,CASSIRDRGPISATNEKLFF,TRBD1,-,TRBV19,TRBJ1-4
TGTGCCAGCAGTGGGACAGCCAAGGGCTCCTATAATTCACCCCTCCACTTT,CASSGTAKGSYNSPLHF,-,once,TRBV6-1,TRBJ1-6
TGTGCCAGCAGCCCCGGACAGGGGAGGGGCTACACCTTC,CASSPGQGRGYTF,TRBD1,-,TRBV3-1/TRBV3-2,TRBJ1-2
TGTGCCAGCAGCTCAGGAGGGGCTAGCGGGAGGGCCTTCAATGAGCAGTTCTTC,CASSSGGASGRAFNEQFF,TRBD2,once,TRBV5-4,TRBJ2-1
TGTGCCAGCAGCACTCTAGCGGGGAAAGACAATGAGCAGTTCTTC,CASSTLAGKDNEQFF,TRBD2,-,TRBV5-6,TRBJ2-1
TGCAGCGTTGAAGTTTTCGGGACAGGGCTTTACGAGCAGTACTTC,CSVEVFGTGLYEQYF,TRBD1,-,TRBV29-1,TRBJ2-7
TGTGCCAGCAGCCCAAAGACAGGGGGCGAGGGTGAAAAACTGTTTTTT,CASSPKTGGEGEKLFF,TRBD1,-,TRBV4-2,TRBJ1-4
TGTGCCTGGGCTGAGCCGGGACACAAGAACACTGAAGCTTTCTTT,CAWAEPGHKNTEAFF,-,-,TRBV30,TRBJ1-1
TGTGCCTGTGGACAGGGGCGTTTGAGGCTAAACACTGAAGCTTTCTTT,CACGQGRLRLNTEAFF,TRBD1,few,TRBV30,TRBJ1-1
TGTGCCAGCAGACAGGGGGGAGGAGATACGCAGTATTTT,CASRQGGGDTQYF,TRBD1,-,TRBV27,TRBJ2-3